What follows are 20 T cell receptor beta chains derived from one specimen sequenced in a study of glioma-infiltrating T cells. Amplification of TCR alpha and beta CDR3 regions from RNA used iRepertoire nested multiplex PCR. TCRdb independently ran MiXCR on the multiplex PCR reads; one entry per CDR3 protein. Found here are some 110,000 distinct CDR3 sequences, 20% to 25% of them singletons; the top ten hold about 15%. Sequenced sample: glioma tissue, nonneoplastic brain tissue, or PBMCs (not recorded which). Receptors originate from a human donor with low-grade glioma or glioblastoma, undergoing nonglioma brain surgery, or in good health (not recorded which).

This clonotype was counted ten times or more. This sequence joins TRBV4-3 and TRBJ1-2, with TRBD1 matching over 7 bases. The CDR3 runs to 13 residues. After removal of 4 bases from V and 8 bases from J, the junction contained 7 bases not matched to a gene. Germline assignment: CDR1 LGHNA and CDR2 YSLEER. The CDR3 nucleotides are TGCGCCAGCAGCCCCCAGGGGGGCGGCGGCTACACCTTC. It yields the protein CASSPQGGGGYTF.

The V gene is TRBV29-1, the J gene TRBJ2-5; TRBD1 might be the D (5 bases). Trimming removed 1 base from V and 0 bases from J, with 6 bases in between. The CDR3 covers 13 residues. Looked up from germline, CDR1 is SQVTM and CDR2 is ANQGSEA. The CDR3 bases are TGCAGCGTTGAAGGGACATACCAAGAGACCCAGTACTTC. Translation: CSVEGTYQETQYF. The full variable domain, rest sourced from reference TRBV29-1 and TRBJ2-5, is SAVISQKPSRDICQRGTSLTIQCQVDSQVTMMFWYRQQPGQSLTLIATANQGSEATYESGFVIDKFPISRPNLTFSTLTVSNMSPEDSSIYLCSVEGTYQETQYFGPGTRLLVL.

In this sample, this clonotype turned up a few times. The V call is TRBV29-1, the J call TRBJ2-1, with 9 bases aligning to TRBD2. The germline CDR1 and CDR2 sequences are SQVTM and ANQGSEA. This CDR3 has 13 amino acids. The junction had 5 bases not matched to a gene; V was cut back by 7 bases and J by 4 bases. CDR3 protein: CSDLTSGYNEQFF. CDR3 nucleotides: TGCAGCGACCTGACTAGCGGATACAATGAGCAGTTCTTC.

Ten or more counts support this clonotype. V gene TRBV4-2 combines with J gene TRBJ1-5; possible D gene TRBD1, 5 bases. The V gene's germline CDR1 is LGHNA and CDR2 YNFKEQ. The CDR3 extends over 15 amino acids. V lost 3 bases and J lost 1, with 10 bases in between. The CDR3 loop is CASSHERDSNQPQHF. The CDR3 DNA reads TGTGCCAGCAGCCACGAACGGGACAGCAATCAGCCCCAGCATTTT.

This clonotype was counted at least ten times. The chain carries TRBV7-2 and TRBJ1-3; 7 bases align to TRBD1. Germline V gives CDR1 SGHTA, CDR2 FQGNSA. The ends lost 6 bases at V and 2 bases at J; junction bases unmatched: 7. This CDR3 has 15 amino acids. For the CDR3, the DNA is TGTGCCAGCAGTTCACTACAGGGGACTGGAAACACCATATATTTT. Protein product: CASSSLQGTGNTIYF.

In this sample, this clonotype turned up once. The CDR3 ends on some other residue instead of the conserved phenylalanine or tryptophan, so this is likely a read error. CDR3 coding DNA: TGTGCCAGCAGTTACGCTGAACTATCGGGAGCCGATGAGCAGTTCTCC. It specifies CASSYAELSGADEQFS. V gene TRBV6-2 or TRBV6-3 combines with J gene TRBJ2-1; perhaps TRBD2 as D (6 bases). Germline V gives CDR1 MNHEY, CDR2 SVGEGT. Trimming left V 2 bases short and J 8 bases short, with 19 bases between. This CDR3 has 16 residues.

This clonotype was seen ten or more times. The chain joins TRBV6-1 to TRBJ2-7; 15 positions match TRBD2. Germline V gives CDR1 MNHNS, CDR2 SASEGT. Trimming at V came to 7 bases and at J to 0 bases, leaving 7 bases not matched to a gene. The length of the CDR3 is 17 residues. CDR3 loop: CASIPPGLAGGSYEQYF. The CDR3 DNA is TGTGCCAGCATTCCACCGGGACTAGCGGGGGGCTCCTACGAGCAGTACTTC.

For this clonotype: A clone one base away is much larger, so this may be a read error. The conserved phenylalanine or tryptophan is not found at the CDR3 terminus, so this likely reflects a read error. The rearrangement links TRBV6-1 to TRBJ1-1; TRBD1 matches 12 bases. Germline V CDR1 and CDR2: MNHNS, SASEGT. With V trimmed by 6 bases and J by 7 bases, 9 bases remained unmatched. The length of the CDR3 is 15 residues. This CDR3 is CASRLRDRGLFEAFL. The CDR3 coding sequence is TGTGCCAGCAGACTACGGGACAGGGGGCTATTTGAAGCTTTCCTT.

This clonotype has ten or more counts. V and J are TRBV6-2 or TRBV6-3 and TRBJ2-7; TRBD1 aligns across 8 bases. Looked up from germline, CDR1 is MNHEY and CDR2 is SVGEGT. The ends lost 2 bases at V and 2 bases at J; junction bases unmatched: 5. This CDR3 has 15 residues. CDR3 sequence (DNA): TGTGCCAGCAGTTACGGATCGGGACAGGCCTACGAGCAGTACTTC. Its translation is CASSYGSGQAYEQYF.

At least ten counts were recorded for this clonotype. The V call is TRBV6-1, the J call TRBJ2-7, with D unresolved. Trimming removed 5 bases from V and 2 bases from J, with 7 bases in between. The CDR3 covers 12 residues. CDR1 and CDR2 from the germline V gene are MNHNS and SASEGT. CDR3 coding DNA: TGTGCCAGCAGTACACGGACCTACGAGCAGTACTTC. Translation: CASSTRTYEQYF.

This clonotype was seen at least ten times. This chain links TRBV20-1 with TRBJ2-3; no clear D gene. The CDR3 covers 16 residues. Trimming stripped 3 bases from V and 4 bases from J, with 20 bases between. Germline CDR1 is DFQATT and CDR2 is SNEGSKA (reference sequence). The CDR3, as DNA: TGCAGTGCTAGGTCCCTTGTGGAACCTTCGGCAGATACGCAGTATTTT. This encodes CSARSLVEPSADTQYF.

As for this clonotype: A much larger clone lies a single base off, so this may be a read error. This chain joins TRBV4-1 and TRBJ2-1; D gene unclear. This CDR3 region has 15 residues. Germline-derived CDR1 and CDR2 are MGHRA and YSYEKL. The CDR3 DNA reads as TGCGCCAGCAGCCCCGAGCCCGTCCCCTACAGTGAGCAGTTCTTC. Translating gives CASSPEPVPYSEQFF.

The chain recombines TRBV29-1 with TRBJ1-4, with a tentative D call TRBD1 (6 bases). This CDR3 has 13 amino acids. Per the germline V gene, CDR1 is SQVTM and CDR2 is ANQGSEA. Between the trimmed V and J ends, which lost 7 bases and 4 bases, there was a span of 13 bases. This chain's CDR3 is CSAVQGYNEKLFF. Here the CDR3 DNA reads TGCAGCGCGGTACAGGGTTATAATGAAAAACTGTTTTTT. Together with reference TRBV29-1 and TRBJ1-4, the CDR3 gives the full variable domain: SAVISQKPSRDICQRGTSLTIQCQVDSQVTMMFWYRQQPGQSLTLIATANQGSEATYESGFVIDKFPISRPNLTFSTLTVSNMSPEDSSIYLCSAVQGYNEKLFFGSGTQLSVL.

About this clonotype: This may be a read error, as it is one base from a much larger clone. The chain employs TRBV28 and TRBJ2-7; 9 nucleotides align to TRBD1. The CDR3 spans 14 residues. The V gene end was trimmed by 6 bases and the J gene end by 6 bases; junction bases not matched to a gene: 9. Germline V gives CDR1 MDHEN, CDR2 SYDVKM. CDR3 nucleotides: TGTGCCAGCAGCCTAGGGACAGGGATGGGCGAGCAGTACTTC. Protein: CASSLGTGMGEQYF.

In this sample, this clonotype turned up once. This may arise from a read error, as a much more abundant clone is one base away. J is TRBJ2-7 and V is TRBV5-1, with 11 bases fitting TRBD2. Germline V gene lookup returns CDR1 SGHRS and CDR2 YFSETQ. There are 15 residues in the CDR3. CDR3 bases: TGCACCAGCAGCTTGACTAGCGGGGCCTACTACGAGCAGTACTTC. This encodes CTSSLTSGAYYEQYF.

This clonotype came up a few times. Written as DNA, the CDR3 is TGCGCCAGCAGCCGGGGACTAGCGGGCTCAAGCTCCTACAATGAGCAGTTCTTC. This gives the protein CASSRGLAGSSSYNEQFF. This sequence joins TRBV4-1 and TRBJ2-1; 12 positions agree with TRBD2. This CDR3 contains 18 residues. Unmatched junction bases numbered 7, after V lost 4 bases and J lost 0 bases. The germline V gene encodes CDR1 MGHRA and CDR2 YSYEKL.

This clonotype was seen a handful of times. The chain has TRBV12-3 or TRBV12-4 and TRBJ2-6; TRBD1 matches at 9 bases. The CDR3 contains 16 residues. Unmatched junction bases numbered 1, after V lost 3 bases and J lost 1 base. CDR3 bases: TGTGCCAGCAGTTTGGACAGGGGATCTGGGGCCAACGTCCTGACTTTC. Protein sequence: CASSLDRGSGANVLTF.

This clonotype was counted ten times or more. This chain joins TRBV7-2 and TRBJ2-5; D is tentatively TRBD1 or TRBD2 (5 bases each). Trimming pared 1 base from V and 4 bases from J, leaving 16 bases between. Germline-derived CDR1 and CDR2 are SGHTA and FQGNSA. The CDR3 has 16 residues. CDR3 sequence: CASSLGGGPARETQYF. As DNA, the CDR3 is TGTGCCAGCAGCTTAGGTGGGGGACCTGCCAGAGAGACCCAGTACTTC.

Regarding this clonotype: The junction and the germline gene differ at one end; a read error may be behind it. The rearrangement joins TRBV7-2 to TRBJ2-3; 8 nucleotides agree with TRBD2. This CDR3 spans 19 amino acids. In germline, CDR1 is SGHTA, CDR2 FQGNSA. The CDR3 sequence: CASRQDPGRELKSTDTQYF. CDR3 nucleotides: TGCGCCAGCCGCCAAGATCCCGGGAGGGAGCTAAAGAGCACAGATACGCAGTATTTT.

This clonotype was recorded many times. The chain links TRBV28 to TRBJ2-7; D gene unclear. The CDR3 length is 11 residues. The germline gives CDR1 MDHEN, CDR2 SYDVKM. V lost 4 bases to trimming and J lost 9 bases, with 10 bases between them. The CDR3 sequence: CASSSPVGQYF. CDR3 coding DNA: TGTGCCAGCAGTTCTCCTGTGGGGCAGTACTTC.